This T cell receptor beta chain appears in the sequencing data of a study of cytomegalovirus exposure and HLA in healthy donors. CDR3 length: 14 amino acids. CDR1 is MDHEN, CDR2 SYDVKM, per germline. The V gene end was trimmed by 6 bases and the J gene end by 2 bases; junction bases not matched to a gene: 2. PCR was performed using 60 Vbeta and 13 Jbeta primers. Clones were read by immunoSEQ multiplex PCR, and TCRdb kept only the in-frame ones, dropping some. The sample shows about 140,000 clones, 70% to 80% of them seen only once. The study's findings and limits: For presence/absence analyses, sequencing depth was assumed to be roughly uniform across donors. TCR beta sequences reportedly predicted the HLA-A and HLA-B alleles of most subjects accurately.

Turning to this clone: What it binds is unknown.

The rearrangement joins TRBV28 to TRBJ2-2, with 8 bases matching TRBD2. This sequence originates from a man aged 18 to 29 in good health and CMV-seronegative. Sequenced material: PBMCs. DNA of the CDR3: TGTGCCAGCAGGTTAGCGGGAAACACCGGGGAGCTGTTTTTT. Encoded protein: CASRLAGNTGELFF.